In this sample, the clone carrying this TCR beta chain turned up once. The antigen is undetermined. Here immunoSEQ multiplex PCR was the method, and the copy in TCRdb shows in-frame clones only, minus some. Here the sample spans some 120,000 clones, 80% to 90% being singletons. This sample was included in a study of cytomegalovirus exposure and HLA in healthy donors. Germline CDR1 is MDHEN and CDR2 is SYDVKM. This CDR3 is built from 14 residues. With 8 bases removed from V and 7 bases from J, the gap between germline ends came to 15 bases. Overall study findings and caveats: According to the study, 160 or so TCR beta chains were cytomegalovirus-associated. A classifier reportedly called cytomegalovirus status with high sensitivity and specificity. Across donors, most TCRs were seen rarely, yet some public ones were widespread.

This TCR was sampled from a woman aged 18-29 years in good health and CMV-seronegative. Input material: PBMCs. J is TRBJ1-6 and V is TRBV28; D ambiguous. The CDR3 is CASASGRNNSPLHF. DNA for the CDR3: TGTGCCAGCGCCTCCGGGAGGAACAATTCACCCCTCCACTTT.